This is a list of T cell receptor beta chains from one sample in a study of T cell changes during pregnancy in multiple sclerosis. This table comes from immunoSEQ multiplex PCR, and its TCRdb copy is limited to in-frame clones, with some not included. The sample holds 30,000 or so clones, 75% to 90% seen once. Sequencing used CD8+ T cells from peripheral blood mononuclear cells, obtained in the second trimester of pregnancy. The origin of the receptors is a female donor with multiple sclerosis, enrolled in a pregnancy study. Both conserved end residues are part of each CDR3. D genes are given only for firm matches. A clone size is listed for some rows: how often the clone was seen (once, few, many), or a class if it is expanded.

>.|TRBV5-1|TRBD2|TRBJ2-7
TGCGCCAGCAGCTGGACTAGCGGTGATTCCTACGAGCAGTACTTC
CASSWTSGDSYEQYF
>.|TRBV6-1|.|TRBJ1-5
TGTGCCAGCAGGGTTACAGGGTCGGGCGATCAGCCCCAGCATTTT
CASRVTGSGDQPQHF
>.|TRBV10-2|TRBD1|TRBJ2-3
TGCGCCAGCAGTGAGCCATTAAAACAGGGGGCACCAGATACGCAGTATTTT
CASSEPLKQGAPDTQYF
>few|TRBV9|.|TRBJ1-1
TGTGCCAGCAGCCCCACAGGGAAGTGGGCTCCTGAAGCTTTCTTT
CASSPTGKWAPEAFF
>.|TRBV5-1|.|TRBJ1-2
TGCGCCAGCAGCTTTAATGAGGGCCCTACGAGCACCTTC
CASSFNEGPTSTF
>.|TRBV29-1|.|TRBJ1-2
TGCAGCGTTGAAGCCGGGAAGTATGGCTACACCTTC
CSVEAGKYGYTF
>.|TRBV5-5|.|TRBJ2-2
TGTGCCAGCAGCTTTTGGCCGAGAGCGGACACCGGGGAGCTGTTTTTT
CASSFWPRADTGELFF
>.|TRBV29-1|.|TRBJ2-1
TGCAGCGTTGGTGGGCACCCCGACCGCTCCTACAATGAGCAGTTCTTC
CSVGGHPDRSYNEQFF
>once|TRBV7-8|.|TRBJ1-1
TGTGCCAGCAGCTTAGAGGTGCGGCGCACTGAAGCTTTCTTT
CASSLEVRRTEAFF
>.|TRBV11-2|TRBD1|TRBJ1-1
TGTGCCAGCAGCACGAAGGACAGGGCTTGGCCTGAAGCTTTCTTT
CASSTKDRAWPEAFF
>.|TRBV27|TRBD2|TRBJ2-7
TGTGCCAGCAGTTTCGGACTAGCGGGGGCCTACGAGCAGTACTTC
CASSFGLAGAYEQYF
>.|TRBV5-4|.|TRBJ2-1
TGTGCCATGAGACGTAGGGACACCGCCTACAATGAGCAGTTCTTC
CAMRRRDTAYNEQFF
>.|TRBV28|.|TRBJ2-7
TGTGCCAGCAGTCCTTTTCTCCGAGGGTCCTACGAGCAGTACTTC
CASSPFLRGSYEQYF
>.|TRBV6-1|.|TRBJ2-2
TGTGCCAGCAGTGAAGGGACAGACACCGGGGAGCTGTTTTTT
CASSEGTDTGELFF
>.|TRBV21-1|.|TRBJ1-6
TGTGCCAGCAGCGCCCGGGACAGGGTGGTATCACCCCTCCACTTT
CASSARDRVVSPLHF
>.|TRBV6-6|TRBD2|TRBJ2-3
TGTGCCAGCAGGGAACTAGCGCACACAGATACGCAGTATTTT
CASRELAHTDTQYF
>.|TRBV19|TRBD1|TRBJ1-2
TGTGCCAGCAGACAGGGGGCGCTTGGCTACACCTTC
CASRQGALGYTF
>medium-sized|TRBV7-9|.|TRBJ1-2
TGTGCCAGCCGCAGCTTAAGCAGGGTGGCGAGAGGCTACACCTTC
CASRSLSRVARGYTF
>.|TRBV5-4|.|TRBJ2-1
TGTGCCAGTGAGGACTACAATGAGCAGTTCTTC
CASEDYNEQFF
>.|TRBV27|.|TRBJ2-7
TGTGCCAGCAGTTCCTCGGGAGAGCAGTACTTC
CASSSSGEQYF
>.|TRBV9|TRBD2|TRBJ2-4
TGTGCCAGCAGCGTATTTAGCGGGGCGAAAAACATTCAGTACTTC
CASSVFSGAKNIQYF
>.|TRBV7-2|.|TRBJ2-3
TGTGCCAGCAGCTCTACCAGTTGGGGGCCCCCCACAGATACGCAGTATTTT
CASSSTSWGPPTDTQYF
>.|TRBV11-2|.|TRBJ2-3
TGTGCCAGCAGCTTAGTAGAACTAGGGACAGATACGCAGTATTTT
CASSLVELGTDTQYF
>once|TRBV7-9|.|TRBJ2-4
TGTGCCAGCAGCTTAGTGGACAGAAACATTCAGTACTTC
CASSLVDRNIQYF
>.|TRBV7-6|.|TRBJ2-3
TGTGCCAGCAGCTTAGCCGGCAGGTCCGATACGCAGTATTTT
CASSLAGRSDTQYF
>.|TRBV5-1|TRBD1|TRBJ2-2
TGCGCCAGCAGCTTGGGGGACAGGAAAGCCGGGGAGCTGTTTTTT
CASSLGDRKAGELFF
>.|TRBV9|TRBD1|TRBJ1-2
TGTGCCAGCAGCGACTCGACAGGGTTACATGGCTACACCTTC
CASSDSTGLHGYTF
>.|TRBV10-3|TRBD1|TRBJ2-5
TGTGCCATCAGTCATACAGGGGAGCAAGAGACCCAGTACTTC
CAISHTGEQETQYF
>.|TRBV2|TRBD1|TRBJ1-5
TGTGCCAGCAGTGAAGTCCCAGGGGGTGCGGGGCAGCCCCAGCATTTT
CASSEVPGGAGQPQHF
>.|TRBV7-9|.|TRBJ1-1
TGTGCCAGCAGCCGGGGTGAGGTGGACACTGAAGCTTTCTTT
CASSRGEVDTEAFF
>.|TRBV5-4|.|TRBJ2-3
TGTGCCAGCAGCTTGGCAACAGGGAAAGATACGCAGTATTTT
CASSLATGKDTQYF
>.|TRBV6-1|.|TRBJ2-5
TGTGCCAGCAGTGAACATGGGGGGAGTAGGGAGACCCAGTACTTC
CASSEHGGSRETQYF
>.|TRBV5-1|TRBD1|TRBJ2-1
TGCGCCAGCAGCTTGGCCAGGGGGCGCCGACCTCAGCAGTTCTTC
CASSLARGRRPQQFF
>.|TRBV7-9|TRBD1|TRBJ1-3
TGTGCCAGCAGCTCACGACCGGGACAGGCATACTCTGGAAACACCATATATTTT
CASSSRPGQAYSGNTIYF
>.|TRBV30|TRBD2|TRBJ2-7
TGTGCCTGGAGCCCCGGGACTACCTACGAGCAGTACTTC
CAWSPGTTYEQYF
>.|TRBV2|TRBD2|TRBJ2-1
TGTGCCAGCATCAAACGGACTAGCGGGGGAAATGAGCAGTTCTTC
CASIKRTSGGNEQFF
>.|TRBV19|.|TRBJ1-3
TGTGCCAGTAGTATACTGGCAAACTCTGGAAACACCATATATTTT
CASSILANSGNTIYF
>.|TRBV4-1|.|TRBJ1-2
TGCGCCAGCAGCCAAGGCCGGGACTCCAGTTTCTATGGCTACACCTTC
CASSQGRDSSFYGYTF
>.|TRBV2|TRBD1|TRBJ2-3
TGTGCCAGCAGTGGGACAGGGGGCGCAGGCACAGATACGCAGTATTTT
CASSGTGGAGTDTQYF
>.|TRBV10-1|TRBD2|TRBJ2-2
TGCGCCAGCAGTGACGGACTAGCGGGGTGGACCGGGGAGCTGTTTTTT
CASSDGLAGWTGELFF
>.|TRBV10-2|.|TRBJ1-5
TGCGCCAGCAGAAAGGGAGCGGAGCAGCCCCAGCATTTT
CASRKGAEQPQHF
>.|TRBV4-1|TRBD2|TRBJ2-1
TGCGCCAGCAGCCAAGATCCCCAACTAGCGGGGCCCTACAATGAGCAGTTCTTC
CASSQDPQLAGPYNEQFF
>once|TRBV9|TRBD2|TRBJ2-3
TGTGCCAGCAGCGTCGAAGGCGGGGGAGGGGCAGATACGCAGTATTTT
CASSVEGGGGADTQYF
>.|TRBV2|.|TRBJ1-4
TGTGCCAGCAAGCGGGGGATTTCAACTAATGAAAAACTGTTTTTT
CASKRGISTNEKLFF
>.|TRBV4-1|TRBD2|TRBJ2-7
TGCGCCAGCAGCCAAGACTCTAGCGGCTACGAGCAGTACTTC
CASSQDSSGYEQYF
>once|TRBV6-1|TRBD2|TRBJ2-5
TGTGCCAGCGGGGTGGGGACTAGCGGGGAGACCCAGTACTTC
CASGVGTSGETQYF
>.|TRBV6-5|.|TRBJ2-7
TGTGCCAGCAGTTACGGGCGGGGACGCTTTATCCACGAGCAGTACTTC
CASSYGRGRFIHEQYF
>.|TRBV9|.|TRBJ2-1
TGTGCCAGCAGCGCGAGCACTGAGCAGTTCTTC
CASSASTEQFF
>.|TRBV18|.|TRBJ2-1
TGTGCCAGCTCACCAAGGACTGATACCAATGAGCAGTTCTTC
CASSPRTDTNEQFF
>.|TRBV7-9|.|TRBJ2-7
TGTGCCAGCAGCGGAGGGGATTACGAGCAGTACTTC
CASSGGDYEQYF
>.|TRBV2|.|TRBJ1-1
TGTGCCAGCCCGGCGAGGGTCACCCCCACTGAAGCTTTCTTT
CASPARVTPTEAFF
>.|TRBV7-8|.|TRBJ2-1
TGTGCCAGCAGCATCCAAGGATGGGACTGGTACAATGAGCAGTTCTTC
CASSIQGWDWYNEQFF
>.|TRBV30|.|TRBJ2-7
TGTGCCTGGAGTGTACGAGGCTACGAGCAGTACTTC
CAWSVRGYEQYF
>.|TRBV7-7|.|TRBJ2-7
TGTGCCAGCAGCTTACTCACAGGTCTCGAGCAGTACTTC
CASSLLTGLEQYF
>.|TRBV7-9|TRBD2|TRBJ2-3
TGTGCCAGCAGCCCATCCTCGGTTTCGGCGGGAGGAGATACGCAGTATTTT
CASSPSSVSAGGDTQYF